This T cell receptor (beta chain) derives from a study of T-cell memory formation after mild COVID-19. Using its own MiXCR run on the 5' RACE reads, TCRdb lists one record per CDR3 protein. Seen here are approximately 400,000 distinct CDR3 sequences, 24% observed once, and the top ten hold around 8.8%. General study points: For contracting clones, CD4+ ones sat mainly in CM and EM, CD8+ in EMRA.

The germline gives CDR1 MGHRA, CDR2 YSYEKL. This CDR3 has 17 amino acids. Losses at the gene ends were 4 bases for V and 4 bases for J; bases not matched to a gene: 15. Note on this clonotype: Its antigen is as yet unknown.

This rearrangement joins TRBV4-1 to TRBJ1-1, with 7 bases aligning to TRBD1. Sequenced material: PBMCs or a T cell subset sorted from them (not recorded which). This sequence was found in an adult woman who had mild COVID-19 (a few samples of this study predate the infection). Cell type and time point are not known. The CDR3 region is CASSPSPRQGEGTEAFF. CDR3 in DNA: TGCGCCAGCAGCCCATCTCCTCGACAGGGTGAGGGCACTGAAGCTTTCTTT.